Following are 27 T cell receptor beta chains from one sample sequenced in a study of cytomegalovirus exposure and HLA in healthy donors. The table came from immunoSEQ multiplex PCR; TCRdb's copy has only in-frame clones and leaves some out. The sample carries 45,000 or so clones, 93% recorded once. The sample consisted of PBMCs. Source of these receptors: a woman aged 18-35 years in good health and CMV-seronegative.

This chain links TRBV11-3 with TRBJ2-1; D remains ambiguous. The CDR3 extends over 13 amino acids. The germline V and J ends were trimmed by 5 bases and 0 bases, with 5 bases remaining between them. Germline assignment: CDR1 SGHNT and CDR2 YENEEA. The CDR3 loop reads CASSLSSYNEQFF. The DNA for the CDR3 is TGTGCCAGCAGCCTGAGCTCCTACAATGAGCAGTTCTTC.

The rearrangement links TRBV5-1 to TRBJ2-1, with 12 nucleotides matching TRBD1. The CDR3 is 16 residues long. Germline values: CDR1 SGHRS, CDR2 YFSETQ. The V segment lost 4 bases and the J segment 7 bases; nucleotides outside the gene matches: 9. The CDR3 DNA reads TGCGCCAGCAGCACGGGGACAGGGGGCGCAGGGAATGAGCAGTTCTTC. This gives the protein CASSTGTGGAGNEQFF.

The CDR3 is CASGLAGGSYNEQFF. DNA for the CDR3: TGTGCCAGCGGGTTAGCGGGAGGATCCTACAATGAGCAGTTCTTC. The chain uses TRBV6-1 and TRBJ2-1; 10 bases line up with TRBD2. With 8 bases clipped from V and 1 base from J, the junction kept 5 bases outside the gene matches. CDR3 size: 15 residues. Germline lookup yields CDR1 MNHNS and CDR2 SASEGT.

The chain employs TRBV19 and TRBJ2-2, with 8 positions matching TRBD1. V shed 4 bases, J shed 0 bases, and the junction held 7 bases outside the gene matches. The CDR3 totals 17 residues. Germline assignment: CDR1 LNHDA and CDR2 SQIVND (reference sequence). CDR3 bases: TGTGCCAGTAGTACCCCGACAGGGGCCGCGAACACCGGGGAGCTGTTTTTT. Its protein is CASSTPTGAANTGELFF.

This clone was recorded once. The chain recombines TRBV7-3 with TRBJ2-1; 10 nucleotides agree with TRBD2. CDR1 is SGHTA, CDR2 FQGTGA, per germline. V shed 5 bases, J shed 9 bases, and the junction held 10 bases outside the gene matches. CDR3 size: 15 residues. CDR3 in amino acids: CASSLPSSGSSEQFF. The CDR3 DNA reads as TGTGCCAGCAGCCTTCCCTCTAGCGGGAGTAGTGAGCAGTTCTTC. Full variable domain (missing parts from reference TRBV7-3 and TRBJ2-1): GAGVSQTPSNKVTEKGKYVELRCDPISGHTALYWYRQSLGQGPEFLIYFQGTGAADDSGLPNDRFFAVRPEGSVSTLKIQRTERGDSAVYLCASSLPSSGSSEQFFGPGTRLTVL.

V and J are TRBV9 and TRBJ1-2; D uncertain. The V and J ends lost 0 bases and 0 bases respectively, with 12 bases between them. CDR1 and CDR2 (germline): SGDLS, YYNGEE. The CDR3 loop spans 16 amino acids. The CDR3 reads CASSVANPGTNYGYTF. Here the CDR3 DNA reads TGTGCCAGCAGCGTAGCCAACCCCGGGACTAACTATGGCTACACCTTC.

J is TRBJ2-1 and V is TRBV11-2; D possibly corresponds to TRBD1 (5 bases). Germline assignment: CDR1 SGHAT and CDR2 FQNNGV. Trimming left V 2 bases short and J 2 bases short, with 16 bases between. The CDR3 covers 17 residues. The CDR3 sequence: CASSLIAGPFTYNEQFF. CDR3 coding DNA: TGTGCCAGCAGCTTAATAGCAGGGCCCTTCACCTACAATGAGCAGTTCTTC.

CDR3 coding DNA: TGTGCCAGCAGCCCGGACAGTTTTTCACCCCTCCACTTT. Its protein product is CASSPDSFSPLHF. The chain is built from TRBV9 and TRBJ1-6; D possibly corresponds to TRBD1 (6 bases). Germline CDR1 reads SGDLS; CDR2 reads YYNGEE. V dropped 4 bases and J dropped 9 bases, with 11 bases sitting between them. The CDR3 covers 13 residues.

The chain employs TRBV13 and TRBJ2-3; 8 bases align to TRBD1. Germline CDR1 is PRHDT and CDR2 is FYEKMQ (reference sequence). CDR3 length: 17 amino acids. J was trimmed by 0 bases and V by 5 bases; bases with no gene match: 10. In DNA form, the CDR3 reads TGTGCCAGCAGCCACCCCGGGACAGGCTATAGCACAGATACGCAGTATTTT. Amino acids: CASSHPGTGYSTDTQYF.

The chain recombines TRBV7-2 with TRBJ1-5; the D gene is possibly TRBD1 (6 bases). The CDR3 loop spans 15 amino acids. The V gene's germline CDR1 is SGHTA and CDR2 FQGNSA. V shed 4 bases and J shed 6 bases, with 16 bases lying between them. CDR3 DNA sequence: TGTGCCAGCAGCTCCCTAGGGGGTGGAGGTCAGCCCCAGCATTTT. This encodes CASSSLGGGGQPQHF.

This clone appeared a single time. CDR3 in amino acids: CASATGSSYEQYF. For the CDR3, the DNA is TGTGCCAGCGCGACTGGGAGCTCCTACGAGCAGTACTTC. V usage is TRBV2 and J usage is TRBJ2-7; perhaps TRBD2 as D (5 bases). The CDR3 sequence is 13 residues long. The V end was cut by 8 bases, the J end by 0 bases, with 11 bases between. Germline-derived CDR1 and CDR2 are SNHLY and FYNNEI.

The gene calls are TRBV6-6 and TRBJ2-7; D not certain. The germline V and J ends were trimmed by 3 bases and 2 bases, with 11 bases remaining between them. This CDR3 contains 14 residues. The germline V gene encodes CDR1 MNHNY and CDR2 SVGAGI (reference sequence). The chain's CDR3 is CASSYHSLTYEQYF. The CDR3 bases are TGTGCCAGCAGTTATCACAGCCTGACCTACGAGCAGTACTTC.

V and J are TRBV5-1 and TRBJ1-2; TRBD1 agrees at 7 bases. The CDR3 covers 14 residues. Trimming took 4 bases from V and 5 from J; bases not matched to a gene: 8. In germline, CDR1 is SGHRS, CDR2 YFSETQ. The CDR3 DNA is TGCGCCAGCAGCGTAGGGGACAGCTCTTATGGCTACACCTTC. Amino acids: CASSVGDSSYGYTF.

The rearrangement links TRBV5-1 to TRBJ1-6; D is uncertain. Germline CDR1 and CDR2: SGHRS and YFSETQ. The CDR3 has 12 amino acids. Deletions cut 1 base from V and 7 bases from J, with 3 bases between. In DNA form, the CDR3 reads TGCGCCAGCAGCTTGTTAAATTCACCCCTCCACTTT. Encoded protein: CASSLLNSPLHF.

V gene TRBV6-5 combines with J gene TRBJ1-1, with a tentative D call TRBD1 (6 bases). The CDR3 has 14 amino acids. The germline V gene encodes CDR1 MNHEY and CDR2 SVGAGI. Trimming shortened V by 0 bases and J by 6 bases, and 11 bases separated the two germline ends. The CDR3 DNA reads as TGTGCCAGCAGTTACTCGTCCAGGGGAGCTGAAGCTTTCTTT. Protein: CASSYSSRGAEAFF.

The chain couples TRBV19 to TRBJ2-2, with D possibly TRBD1 on 6 matching bases. V gave up 1 base and J gave up 2 bases, with 23 bases separating them. The CDR3 contains 20 residues. Germline V gene sequence: CDR1 LNHDA, CDR2 SQIVND (reference sequence). In DNA form, the CDR3 reads TGTGCCAGTAGTATAGTGGTTTGGTCCAGGACAGTAGGTAACACCGGGGAGCTGTTTTTT. It codes for CASSIVVWSRTVGNTGELFF.

The chain couples TRBV9 to TRBJ2-2, with D possibly being TRBD2 (6 bases). CDR1 and CDR2 from the germline V gene are SGDLS and YYNGEE. V lost 0 bases and J lost 4, with 13 bases in between. The CDR3 loop spans 16 amino acids. The CDR3 DNA sequence: TGTGCCAGCAGCGTAGGGTCGGGGGTGAGCACCGGGGAGCTGTTTTTT. This sequence encodes CASSVGSGVSTGELFF.

The chain combines TRBV6-5 with TRBJ2-7; a weak D match, TRBD1 (5 bases). Germline values: CDR1 MNHEY, CDR2 SVGAGI. Trimming removed 0 bases from V and 3 bases from J, with 12 bases in between. The CDR3 totals 15 residues. The CDR3 loop reads CASSYSRTNYYEQYF. In DNA form, the CDR3 reads TGTGCCAGCAGTTACTCCCGGACAAACTACTACGAGCAGTACTTC.

This rearrangement joins TRBV2 to TRBJ2-3; D unclear. The CDR3 is made up of 12 amino acids. V was trimmed by 5 bases and J by 4 bases, leaving 7 bases between them. The germline V gene has CDR1 SNHLY and CDR2 FYNNEI. Here the CDR3 reads CASSYLSDTQYF. The CDR3, as DNA: TGTGCCAGCAGTTATCTTTCAGATACGCAGTATTTT.

The chain links TRBV30 to TRBJ1-2; 7 bases fit TRBD1. Germline V gene lookup returns CDR1 GTSNPN and CDR2 SVGIG (reference sequence). Trimming removed 7 bases from V and 6 bases from J; junction bases left unmatched: 14. This CDR3 has 14 amino acids. The CDR3 DNA follows: TGTGCCTATTTTTCCGGGACAGAAAAACATGGCTACACCTTC. Translation gives CAYFSGTEKHGYTF.

The chain employs TRBV4-1 and TRBJ2-1; 7 bases match TRBD1. Germline-derived CDR1 and CDR2 are MGHRA and YSYEKL. V lost 0 bases, J lost 5 bases, and 7 bases stayed unmatched. The length of the CDR3 is 16 residues. CDR3 nucleotide sequence: TGCGCCAGCAGCCAAGATCGGACAGGCCTCAACAATGAGCAGTTCTTC. Encoded protein: CASSQDRTGLNNEQFF.

This CDR3 is CASSSRPERGKHNEQFF. The CDR3 nucleotides read TGTGCCAGCAGCTCTCGCCCCGAGCGGGGGAAGCACAATGAGCAGTTCTTC. V is TRBV7-9 and J is TRBJ2-1; 8 bases are a match to TRBD2. Germline V CDR1 and CDR2: SEHNR, FQNEAQ (reference sequence). V was pared by 4 bases and J by 5 bases, with 13 bases of the junction left unmatched. The CDR3 runs to 17 residues.

The V call is TRBV5-1, the J call TRBJ2-3; possible D gene TRBD1, 6 bases. The CDR3 consists of 14 residues. Germline-derived CDR1 and CDR2 are SGHRS and YFSETQ. Trimming cost V 0 bases and J 4 bases, with 9 bases left between them. CDR3 loop: CASSLGGRADTQYF. CDR3 nucleotides: TGCGCCAGCAGCTTGGGGGGGCGGGCAGATACGCAGTATTTT.

This chain connects TRBV30 to TRBJ1-1, with D perhaps matching TRBD1 (6 bases). The CDR3 has 13 amino acids. Germline V gene sequence: CDR1 GTSNPN, CDR2 SVGIG (reference sequence). Trimming took off 4 bases at V and 0 bases at J, with 9 bases between the two ends. The CDR3 spells CAWTGQLNTEAFF. CDR3 DNA sequence: TGTGCCTGGACCGGACAGTTGAACACTGAAGCTTTCTTT.

This sequence joins TRBV4-1 and TRBJ1-1; maybe TRBD1 (5 bases). V lost 0 bases and J 10 bases, leaving 18 bases between the germline ends. CDR1 and CDR2 (germline): MGHRA, YSYEKL. CDR3 size: 15 residues. The chain's CDR3 is CASSQERTDTFLAFF. CDR3 nucleotides: TGCGCCAGCAGCCAAGAGAGGACGGACACCTTCCTAGCTTTCTTT.

This chain joins TRBV28 and TRBJ1-5, with 7 bases aligning to TRBD1. Germline CDR1 is MDHEN and CDR2 is SYDVKM. This CDR3 spans 15 amino acids. Unmatched junction bases numbered 6, after V lost 5 bases and J lost 2 bases. Written as DNA, the CDR3 is TGTGCCAGCAGTCCCTCCGGGACAGGCAATCAGCCCCAGCATTTT. Its protein is CASSPSGTGNQPQHF.

This clone was seen just once. This rearrangement joins TRBV28 to TRBJ1-1; TRBD1 matches at 12 bases. Germline trimming cut 6 bases from V and 5 bases from J; bases unmatched to any gene: 4. CDR3 length: 14 residues. The germline V gene has CDR1 MDHEN and CDR2 SYDVKM. CDR3 in DNA: TGTGCCAGCAGGGGACAGGGGGCGCCTACTGAAGCTTTCTTT. The encoded protein is CASRGQGAPTEAFF.